One sample yielded the 26 T cell receptor beta chains listed below, sequenced in a study of blood T cell repertoires in COVID-19. The repertoire was sequenced with immunoSEQ multiplex PCR; TCRdb's copy has only in-frame clones and lacks some. Of about 250,000 clones listed, more than 75% are singletons. The sequencing sample was made of PBMCs or T cells enriched from blood (not recorded which). These receptors were obtained from a woman aged 45-65 years who had been exposed to COVID-19.

This chain links TRBV19 with TRBJ1-2; no reliable D call. Germline-derived CDR1 and CDR2 are LNHDA and SQIVND (reference sequence). Trimming stripped 5 bases from V and 5 bases from J, with 15 bases between. The CDR3 length is 14 residues. CDR3 in amino acids: CASSGPVDLYGYTF. The CDR3 nucleotides are TGTGCCAGTAGTGGGCCGGTCGACCTTTATGGCTACACCTTC.

The rearrangement links TRBV7-2 to TRBJ2-6; TRBD2 is a possible D gene (6 bases). The V gene's germline CDR1 is SGHTA and CDR2 FQGNSA. V was trimmed by 7 bases and J by 2 bases, leaving 12 bases between them. This CDR3 comprises 15 residues. CDR3 protein: CASNPAGTGANVLTF. The CDR3 bases are TGTGCCAGCAATCCGGCGGGAACTGGGGCCAACGTCCTGACTTTC.

This chain joins TRBV30 and TRBJ1-1; D is unclear. V was pared by 5 bases and J by 0 bases, with 16 bases between. The CDR3 totals 15 residues. Germline CDR1 and CDR2: GTSNPN and SVGIG (reference sequence). CDR3 in amino acids: CAWAELGGVNTEAFF. CDR3 sequence (DNA): TGTGCCTGGGCGGAACTTGGCGGGGTGAACACTGAAGCTTTCTTT.

The V and J genes are TRBV15 and TRBJ1-2; 7 nucleotides match TRBD1. The J segment lost 3 bases and the V segment lost 4 bases, leaving 5 bases of the junction unmatched. This CDR3 has 14 residues. Germline V CDR1 and CDR2: LNHNV, YYDKDF (reference sequence). CDR3 amino acids: CATSKGDSYYGYTF. CDR3 in DNA: TGTGCCACCAGCAAGGGGGACAGCTACTATGGCTACACCTTC.

The chain links TRBV30 to TRBJ1-2; TRBD1 matches 8 bases. The V segment lost 5 bases and the J segment 3 bases; nucleotides outside the gene matches: 8. In germline, CDR1 is GTSNPN, CDR2 SVGIG (reference sequence). There are 14 residues in the CDR3. The CDR3 spells CAWSVGQGHYGYTF. CDR3 nucleotides: TGTGCCTGGTCTGTAGGACAGGGACACTATGGCTACACCTTC.

This rearrangement joins TRBV28 to TRBJ2-1, with TRBD1 identical over 12 bases. Germline CDR1 reads MDHEN; CDR2 reads SYDVKM. J was trimmed by 8 bases and V by 7 bases; bases with no gene match: 9. CDR3 length equals 15 residues. CDR3 region: CASTTAGQGADEQFF. The CDR3 nucleotides read TGTGCCAGCACCACCGCGGGACAGGGGGCTGATGAGCAGTTCTTC.

The chain combines TRBV10-3 with TRBJ2-7, with D maybe TRBD1 (5 bases). Germline loops: CDR1 ENHRY, CDR2 SYGVKD. The CDR3 length is 14 residues. The germline V and J ends were trimmed by 6 bases and 1 base, with 13 bases remaining between them. The CDR3 region is CAIRPARASYEQYF. DNA of the CDR3: TGTGCCATCAGACCCGCCAGGGCGTCCTACGAGCAGTACTTC.

This clone was picked up one time. The chain couples TRBV27 to TRBJ1-2; D call uncertain. V gave up 3 bases and J gave up 4 bases, with 15 bases separating them. The CDR3 contains 15 residues. Germline V gene data show CDR1 as MNHEY and CDR2 as SMNVEV (reference sequence). The CDR3 protein is CASSFRTQSSYGYTF. CDR3 nucleotides: TGTGCCAGCAGTTTCCGGACTCAATCCTCCTATGGCTACACCTTC.

The chain links TRBV6-5 to TRBJ1-2; 8 positions agree with TRBD1. V shed 5 bases, J shed 5 bases, and the junction held 10 bases outside the gene matches. CDR3 length: 15 residues. The V gene's germline CDR1 is MNHEY and CDR2 SVGAGI. CDR3 loop: CASSPRQGREYGYTF. CDR3 nucleotide sequence: TGTGCCAGCAGTCCTCGACAGGGGAGGGAGTATGGCTACACCTTC.

CDR3 in DNA: TGTGCCAGCAGTCCCGACAGGGTGGAAGGCTACACCTTC. Translated, it gives CASSPDRVEGYTF. The chain carries TRBV12-3 or TRBV12-4 and TRBJ1-2; 7 bases map to TRBD1. V was pared by 5 bases and J by 8 bases, with 8 bases of the junction left unmatched. The CDR3 consists of 13 residues.

Concerning this clone: This sample also contains other DNA sequences that code for the same CDR3. This chain uses TRBV28 with TRBJ2-1; unclear D gene. V was trimmed by 4 bases and J by 4 bases, leaving 2 bases between them. Germline V gene sequence: CDR1 MDHEN, CDR2 SYDVKM. The CDR3 covers 11 residues. CDR3 in amino acids: CASSSYNEQFF. CDR3 nucleotide sequence: TGTGCCAGCAGTTCTTACAATGAGCAGTTCTTC.

This clone has more than one count but fewer than ten. V and J are TRBV7-2 and TRBJ2-1; 9 bases align to TRBD2. The CDR3 runs 16 residues. Unmatched junction bases numbered 6, after V lost 6 bases and J lost 0 bases. Germline V gene lookup returns CDR1 SGHTA and CDR2 FQGNSA. The CDR3, as DNA: TGTGCCAGCAGACTAGCGGGTTTTAACTCCTACAATGAGCAGTTCTTC. Residues: CASRLAGFNSYNEQFF.

The J gene is TRBJ2-7, the V gene TRBV6-2 or TRBV6-3, with D maybe TRBD2 (5 bases). The CDR3 has 14 residues. The germline V and J ends were trimmed by 4 bases and 4 bases, with 14 bases remaining between them. CDR1 MNHEY and CDR2 SVGEGT come from the germline V gene. CDR3 sequence (DNA): TGTGCCAGCAGTTGGACTCGGCCCTCTTACGAGCAGTACTTC. Its protein is CASSWTRPSYEQYF.

The chain is built from TRBV30 and TRBJ2-7; 7 nucleotides agree with TRBD1. Germline CDR1 GTSNPN, CDR2 SVGIG (reference sequence). Trimming cost V 3 bases and J 3 bases; bases outside gene matches: 5. This CDR3 comprises 13 residues. Here the CDR3 reads CAWSADRNYEQYF. The CDR3 DNA follows: TGTGCCTGGAGCGCGGACAGGAACTACGAGCAGTACTTC.

The genes are TRBV7-2 and TRBJ2-7, with a weak D call TRBD1 (6 bases). The V gene's germline CDR1 is SGHTA and CDR2 FQGNSA. This CDR3 comprises 13 residues. Trimming pared 4 bases from V and 3 bases from J, leaving 10 bases between. The DNA for the CDR3 is TGTGCCAGCAGCTCATACAGGGTCTACGAGCAGTACTTC. Protein: CASSSYRVYEQYF.

This chain links TRBV12-3 or TRBV12-4 with TRBJ1-1; 7 bases match TRBD1. V lost 5 bases, J lost 6 bases, and 6 bases stayed unmatched. The CDR3 has 13 residues. CDR3 nucleotide sequence: TGTGCCAGCAGTACGGGACAGTTGGCTGAAGCTTTCTTT. As protein: CASSTGQLAEAFF.

The chain carries TRBV6-5 and TRBJ1-6; D not resolved. The V end lost 11 bases, the J end lost 5 bases, and 16 bases lay between the germline ends. CDR1 MNHEY and CDR2 SVGAGI come from the germline V gene. The CDR3 is made up of 14 amino acids. The CDR3 reads CASSGLTHNSPLHF. The CDR3 DNA reads as TGTGCCTCTAGTGGGTTAACTCATAATTCACCCCTCCACTTT.

This chain uses TRBV10-3 with TRBJ1-1; D call uncertain. Trimming took off 0 bases at V and 6 bases at J, with 5 bases between the two ends. The CDR3 covers 12 residues. CDR1 is ENHRY, CDR2 SYGVKD, per germline. This CDR3 is CAISESTSEAFF. CDR3 coding DNA: TGTGCCATCAGTGAGTCGACATCTGAAGCTTTCTTT.

The V call is TRBV28, the J call TRBJ2-2; tentative D call: TRBD2 (6 bases). With 8 bases removed from V and 1 base from J, the gap between germline ends came to 14 bases. Germline CDR1 is MDHEN and CDR2 is SYDVKM. There are 15 residues in the CDR3. CDR3 nucleotides: TGTGCCAGCTCCCCCGGACTACGGAACACCGGGGAGCTGTTTTTT. The encoded protein is CASSPGLRNTGELFF.

As to this clone: Different DNA sequences within this sample yield the same CDR3. The gene calls are TRBV7-3 and TRBJ1-3; D ambiguous. Trimming removed 2 bases at V and 4 bases at J, with 6 bases between. Germline V gene data show CDR1 as SGHTA and CDR2 as FQGTGA. The CDR3 sequence is 13 residues long. The CDR3 loop is CASSLSGGNTIYF. The CDR3 bases are TGTGCCAGCAGCTTATCGGGAGGAAACACCATATATTTT. The full variable domain, in which reference TRBV7-3 and TRBJ1-3 provide the parts outside the CDR3, is GAGVSQTPSNKVTEKGKYVELRCDPISGHTALYWYRQSLGQGPEFLIYFQGTGAADDSGLPNDRFFAVRPEGSVSTLKIQRTERGDSAVYLCASSLSGGNTIYFGEGSWLTVV.

This chain connects TRBV5-1 to TRBJ1-1, with D perhaps matching TRBD1 (6 bases). The germline CDR1 and CDR2 sequences are SGHRS and YFSETQ. The CDR3 extends over 16 amino acids. The germline V and J ends were trimmed by 6 bases and 1 base, with 19 bases remaining between them. The CDR3 DNA reads as TGCGCCAGCAACCCCAGGGGCAATCTCGGGAACACTGAAGCTTTCTTT. Translation: CASNPRGNLGNTEAFF.

The J gene is TRBJ1-2, the V gene TRBV19; TRBD1 agrees at 7 bases. CDR1 is LNHDA and CDR2 is SQIVND in the germline V gene (reference sequence). The CDR3 is 12 residues long. After removal of 3 bases from V and 13 bases from J, the junction contained 8 bases not matched to a gene. CDR3 sequence: CASSISDREITF. The CDR3 coding sequence is TGTGCCAGTAGTATCTCCGACAGGGAAATCACCTTC.

This sequence joins TRBV7-2 and TRBJ2-7, with 11 nucleotides matching TRBD2. V lost 3 bases, J lost 3 bases, and 7 bases stayed unmatched. This CDR3 is built from 16 residues. Germline assignment: CDR1 SGHTA and CDR2 FQGNSA. CDR3 amino acids: CASSFSGGAPSYEQYF. CDR3 DNA sequence: TGTGCCAGCAGCTTTAGCGGGGGGGCCCCCAGCTACGAGCAGTACTTC.

The chain employs TRBV6-2 or TRBV6-3 and TRBJ2-1; D call uncertain. The V end was cut by 4 bases, the J end by 6 bases, with 16 bases between. The CDR3 contains 15 residues. Germline values: CDR1 MNHEY, CDR2 SVGEGT. CDR3 region: CASSSPRGNRNEQFF. The CDR3 DNA follows: TGTGCCAGCAGTTCCCCTAGAGGCAATCGCAATGAGCAGTTCTTC.

This chain connects TRBV5-1 to TRBJ2-5, with D hard to call. The CDR3 totals 11 residues. With 1 base removed from V and 4 bases from J, the gap between germline ends came to 2 bases. In germline, CDR1 is SGHRS, CDR2 YFSETQ. In DNA form, the CDR3 reads TGCGCCAGCAGCTTGCGAGAGACCCAGTACTTC. As protein: CASSLRETQYF.

V usage is TRBV6-5 and J usage is TRBJ2-3; 10 bases line up with TRBD2. CDR1 is MNHEY and CDR2 is SVGAGI in the germline V gene. Trimming at V came to 10 bases and at J to 8 bases, leaving 9 bases not matched to a gene. CDR3 length: 13 amino acids. The CDR3 protein is CAISAGGSVTQYF. CDR3 nucleotide sequence: TGTGCCATCTCAGCGGGGGGGAGTGTTACGCAGTATTTT.